This T cell receptor beta chain is from a study of a mutant IDH1 vaccine in newly diagnosed glioma. Study as a whole: Vaccination followed radiotherapy alone by 4-6 weeks, or accompanied temozolomide cycles.

Germline V gene sequence: CDR1 SGHTA, CDR2 FQGNSA. The CDR3 has 12 amino acids. The V end was cut by 5 bases, the J end by 9 bases, with 11 bases between. As concerns this clone: Its antigen is unidentified.

Some clones are missing from TCRdb's copy, which holds only in-frame ones; the method was immunoSEQ multiplex PCR. The data hold 49,000 or so clones, with about three quarters observed a single time. Stated time point: week 5, during vaccination. Each dose of the vaccine consisted of 300 ug of mutant IDH1 20-mer peptide, with topical imiquimod. The sequence derives from a woman in her thirties or forties with glioma. V is TRBV7-2 and J is TRBJ1-5, with D tentatively TRBD1 (5 bases). Sequenced here: PBMCs, sampled from a glioma patient whose treatment included an IDH1 peptide vaccine. The CDR3 here is CASSNPQGPQHF. CDR3 bases: TGTGCCAGCAGCAACCCGCAGGGGCCCCAGCATTTT.